This T cell receptor (beta chain) is from a study of blood T cells in healthy people across ages. General study results and limits: Naive and antigen-experienced cells were not separated, limiting conclusive comparison. Diversity figures derived from one million T cells were judged to underestimate the true value.

Trimming at V came to 1 base and at J to 3 bases, leaving 19 bases not matched to a gene. The CDR3 consists of 22 residues. The germline V gene has CDR1 LGHNA and CDR2 YSLEER. Per sample, a minimum of 7 million PBMCs were isolated. For the second PCR, which ran for about 7 to 11 cycles, a sample-barcoded 5' primer and a J-beta primer mix were used. TCRdb reprocessed the 5' RACE reads with MiXCR, giving one entry per CDR3 protein. This table holds about 580,000 distinct CDR3 sequences, roughly 43% found once. Remarks on this clonotype: Its antigen is undetermined.

The J gene is TRBJ2-4, the V gene TRBV4-3; TRBD2 aligns across 12 bases. The sample taken for sequencing was blood. This sequence originates from a man older than 75 in good health. The DNA for the CDR3 is TGCGCCAGCAGCCAAGCCCGCTATACTAGCGGGGGGCCTAGGTCCGACAAAAACATTCAGTACTTC. Amino acid sequence: CASSQARYTSGGPRSDKNIQYF.